This TCR beta chain originates from a study of T cells in Graves' hyperthyroidism and ophthalmopathy. Findings and limits, study-wide: A 13 V-J model separated ophthalmopathy from stable hyperthyroidism.

Lactation, pregnancy, other autoimmune disease or uncontrolled infection excluded patients. RNA transcripts provided the source from which TCR beta CDR3 regions were amplified. The TCR CDR3 was amplified in a first-round RT-PCR using the HTBI primer set. TCRdb itself ran the multiplex PCR reads through MiXCR, one entry per CDR3 protein. Of around 270,000 distinct CDR3 sequences in the sample, about 19% were seen once. There are many counts of this clonotype. Antigen specificity is unknown. Sequencing input: blood. This TCR came from a man in his forties or fifties with Graves' ophthalmopathy.

CDR3 loop: CASSPRPKNTEAFF. The CDR3 coding sequence is TGTGCCAGCAGCCCCCGACCGAAGAACACTGAAGCTTTCTTT. This chain uses TRBV13 with TRBJ1-1; D remains ambiguous. Germline values: CDR1 PRHDT, CDR2 FYEKMQ (reference sequence). The CDR3 consists of 14 residues. V was trimmed by 5 bases and J by 1 base, leaving 11 bases between them.